This passage covers 16 T cell receptor beta chains from one sample sequenced in a study of Graves' ophthalmopathy and Graves' hyperthyroidism. Researchers took RNA transcripts and amplified TCR beta CDR3 regions from them. The first-round RT-PCR employed HTBI primers together with the Qiagen OneStep RT-PCR kit. A multiplex PCR was then performed as the second round. Each CDR3 protein gets one entry after TCRdb re-called the multiplex PCR reads with MiXCR. The sample holds roughly 160,000 distinct CDR3 sequences, 39% seen once. Sequencing was done on a sample of peripheral blood. The receptors come from a young man with Graves' ophthalmopathy.

This clonotype was seen repeatedly, ten times or more. The chain couples TRBV30 to TRBJ1-5, with unresolved D. V gave up 2 bases and J gave up 2 bases, with 13 bases separating them. The CDR3 has 15 amino acids. Germline CDR1 GTSNPN, CDR2 SVGIG (reference sequence). CDR3 region: CAWSLRIGRNQPQHF. CDR3 nucleotide sequence: TGTGCCTGGAGTTTGAGAATTGGGCGCAATCAGCCCCAGCATTTT.

This clonotype was counted many times. The CDR3: CASSLFRDNQPQHF. The CDR3, as DNA: TGTGCCAGCAGTTTATTTCGAGACAATCAGCCCCAGCATTTT. The chain links TRBV28 to TRBJ1-5; D remains ambiguous. V was trimmed by 1 base and J by 3 bases, leaving 7 bases between them. This CDR3 contains 14 residues. The germline CDR1 and CDR2 sequences are MDHEN and SYDVKM.

The table lists this clonotype with many counts. CDR3 bases: TGTGCCAGCAGTTACTCGTTCAGAGGGGGCACTGAAGCTTTCTTT. It yields the protein CASSYSFRGGTEAFF. The chain is built from TRBV6-5 and TRBJ1-1; perhaps TRBD1 as D (6 bases). The CDR3 runs to 15 residues. Trimming cost V 0 bases and J 4 bases, with 12 bases left between them. Germline CDR1 reads MNHEY; CDR2 reads SVGAGI.

V usage is TRBV12-3 or TRBV12-4 and J usage is TRBJ1-5; TRBD1 is a possible D gene (6 bases). The length of the CDR3 is 13 residues. With 7 bases removed from V and 6 bases from J, the gap between germline ends came to 13 bases. CDR3 region: CASNRDRSQPQHF. CDR3 nucleotides: TGTGCCAGCAATCGCGACAGGAGTCAGCCCCAGCATTTT.

Many counts were recorded for this clonotype. V gene TRBV11-2 combines with J gene TRBJ2-7, with D possibly called TRBD1 or TRBD2 (5 bases each). The germline CDR1 and CDR2 sequences are SGHAT and FQNNGV. V was clipped by 0 bases and J by 4 bases, with 13 bases between them. The CDR3 sequence is 15 residues long. The CDR3 region has the DNA TGTGCCAGCAGCTTAGAGGGGGTTAAAAGGTACGAGCAGTACTTC. It translates to CASSLEGVKRYEQYF.

This clonotype has at least ten counts. The chain has TRBV28 and TRBJ2-7, with TRBD1 identical over 8 bases. Losses at the gene ends were 6 bases for V and 0 bases for J; bases not matched to a gene: 7. CDR1 is MDHEN, CDR2 SYDVKM, per germline. This CDR3 spans 15 amino acids. As DNA, the CDR3 is TGTGCCAGCAGCGAGCAGGGGGCGAGCTCCTACGAGCAGTACTTC. Encoded protein: CASSEQGASSYEQYF.

The rearrangement joins TRBV6-2 or TRBV6-3 to TRBJ1-6; the D is unclear. The CDR3 contains 12 residues. From germline, CDR1 is MNHEY and CDR2 SVGEGT. The V and J ends lost 7 bases and 7 bases respectively, with 8 bases between them. The CDR3 DNA reads as TGTGCCAGCAAAAACCCCAATTCACCCCTCCACTTT. This codes for CASKNPNSPLHF.

This clonotype has a count of ten or more. The V gene is TRBV20-1, the J gene TRBJ2-7; tentatively, D is TRBD1 (6 bases). Trimming pared 1 base from V and 5 bases from J, leaving 12 bases between. Germline CDR1 is DFQATT and CDR2 is SNEGSKA (reference sequence). CDR3 length equals 13 residues. The chain's CDR3 is CSARGNRDHEQYF. CDR3 sequence (DNA): TGCAGTGCTAGAGGAAACAGGGACCACGAGCAGTACTTC.

There are many counts of this clonotype. The rearrangement joins TRBV11-2 to TRBJ2-2; 9 bases align to TRBD2. The germline V gene has CDR1 SGHAT and CDR2 FQNNGV. The CDR3 covers 16 residues. Trimming at V came to 4 bases and at J to 2 bases, leaving 5 bases not matched to a gene. CDR3 coding DNA: TGTGCCAGCAGCTCCCGGACTAGCGTAAACACCGGGGAGCTGTTTTTT. Residues: CASSSRTSVNTGELFF.

This clonotype appeared many times. V gene TRBV6-1 combines with J gene TRBJ1-2; D perhaps matches TRBD1 (5 bases). Between the trimmed V and J ends, which lost 1 base and 7 bases, there was a span of 10 bases. Per the germline V gene, CDR1 is MNHNS and CDR2 is SASEGT. This CDR3 is built from 13 residues. CDR3 in amino acids: CASSEVGRAGYTF. CDR3 nucleotide sequence: TGTGCCAGCAGTGAAGTGGGCAGGGCTGGCTACACCTTC.

This clonotype appeared many times. V is TRBV12-3 or TRBV12-4 and J is TRBJ2-7; 7 positions match TRBD2. V was pared by 4 bases and J by 2 bases, with 11 bases of the junction left unmatched. CDR3 length: 16 amino acids. CDR3 sequence (DNA): TGTGCCAGCAGTTCCCCGCGGGCTAGCGGTGCCTACGAGCAGTACTTC. Translated, it gives CASSSPRASGAYEQYF.

Many counts were recorded for this clonotype. This chain uses TRBV7-2 with TRBJ1-1, with a tentative D call TRBD1 (5 bases). Germline loops: CDR1 SGHTA, CDR2 FQGNSA. The CDR3 covers 12 residues. V lost 1 base and J 11 bases, leaving 11 bases between the germline ends. The CDR3 loop is CASSLGGDRAFF. CDR3 sequence (DNA): TGTGCCAGCAGCTTAGGGGGGGATCGGGCTTTCTTT.

In its sample, this clonotype was seen many times. This chain connects TRBV2 to TRBJ2-2; TRBD1 agrees at 7 bases. The V gene end was trimmed by 10 bases and the J gene end by 2 bases; junction bases not matched to a gene: 13. The CDR3 totals 16 residues. CDR1 and CDR2 from the germline V gene are SNHLY and FYNNEI. The CDR3 reads CATPNPGQPNTGELFF. The CDR3 region has the DNA TGTGCCACCCCAAACCCGGGACAGCCTAACACCGGGGAGCTGTTTTTT.

The chain employs TRBV12-3 or TRBV12-4 and TRBJ2-5; D not certain. CDR3 length: 14 residues. V lost 3 bases and J 5 bases, leaving 13 bases between the germline ends. CDR3 sequence: CASSFGLLRETQYF. Written as DNA, the CDR3 is TGTGCCAGCAGTTTTGGTTTGTTGAGGGAGACCCAGTACTTC.

This sequence joins TRBV6-1 and TRBJ2-7; TRBD2 agrees at 11 bases. Germline values: CDR1 MNHNS, CDR2 SASEGT. The length of the CDR3 is 15 residues. V shed 5 bases and J 3 bases; nucleotides not matched to a gene: 6. CDR3 in amino acids: CASSLAGGIHYEQYF. CDR3 DNA: TGTGCCAGCAGTCTAGCGGGAGGTATTCACTACGAGCAGTACTTC.

The chain recombines TRBV12-3 or TRBV12-4 with TRBJ2-5, with 12 bases that match TRBD2. V shed 6 bases and J 6 bases; nucleotides not matched to a gene: 2. The CDR3 contains 13 residues. DNA for the CDR3: TGTGCCAGCAGACTAGCGGGAGGAAAGACCCAGTACTTC. Translated, it gives CASRLAGGKTQYF.